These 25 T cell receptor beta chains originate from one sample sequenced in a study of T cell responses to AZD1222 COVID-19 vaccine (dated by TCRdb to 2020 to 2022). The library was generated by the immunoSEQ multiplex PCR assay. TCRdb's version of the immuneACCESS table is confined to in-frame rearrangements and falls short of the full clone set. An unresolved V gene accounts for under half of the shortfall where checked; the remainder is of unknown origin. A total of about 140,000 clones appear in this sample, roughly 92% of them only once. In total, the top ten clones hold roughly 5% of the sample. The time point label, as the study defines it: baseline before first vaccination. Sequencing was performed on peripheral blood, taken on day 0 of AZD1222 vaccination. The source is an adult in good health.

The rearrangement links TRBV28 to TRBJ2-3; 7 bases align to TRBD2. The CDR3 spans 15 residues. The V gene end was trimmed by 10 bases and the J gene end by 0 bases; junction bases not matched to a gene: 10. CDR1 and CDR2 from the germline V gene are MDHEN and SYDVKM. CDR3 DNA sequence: TGTGCCACTTCATGGGGAGGGGACAGCACAGATACGCAGTATTTT. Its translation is CATSWGGDSTDTQYF.

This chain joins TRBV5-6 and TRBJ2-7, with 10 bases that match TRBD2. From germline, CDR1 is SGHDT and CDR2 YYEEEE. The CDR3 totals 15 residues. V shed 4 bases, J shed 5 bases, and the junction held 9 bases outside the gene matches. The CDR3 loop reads CASSLYSGGHHEQYF. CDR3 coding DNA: TGTGCCAGCAGCCTATATAGCGGGGGGCACCACGAGCAGTACTTC.

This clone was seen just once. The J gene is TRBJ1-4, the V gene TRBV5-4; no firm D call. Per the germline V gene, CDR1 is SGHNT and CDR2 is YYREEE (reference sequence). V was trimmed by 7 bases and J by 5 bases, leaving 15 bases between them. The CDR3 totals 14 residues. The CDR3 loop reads CASREEYSNEKLFF. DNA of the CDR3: TGTGCCAGCCGAGAAGAGTACTCGAATGAAAAACTGTTTTTT.

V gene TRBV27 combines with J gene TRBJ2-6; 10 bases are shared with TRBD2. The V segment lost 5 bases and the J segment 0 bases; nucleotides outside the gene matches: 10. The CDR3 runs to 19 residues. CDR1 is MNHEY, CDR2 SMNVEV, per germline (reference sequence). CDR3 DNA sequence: TGTGCCAGCAGTGCCTGGTCAGCGGGGGGGCTCTCTGGGGCCAACGTCCTGACTTTC. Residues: CASSAWSAGGLSGANVLTF. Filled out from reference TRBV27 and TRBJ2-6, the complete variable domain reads EAQVTQNPRYLITVTGKKLTVTCSQNMNHEYMSWYRQDPGLGLRQIYYSMNVEVTDKGDVPEGYKVSRKEKRNFPLILESPSPNQTSLYFCASSAWSAGGLSGANVLTFGAGSRLTVL.

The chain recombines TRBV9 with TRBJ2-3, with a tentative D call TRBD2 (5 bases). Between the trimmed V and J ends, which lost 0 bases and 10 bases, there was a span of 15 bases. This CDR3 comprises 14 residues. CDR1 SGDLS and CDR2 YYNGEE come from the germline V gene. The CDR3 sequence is CASSVDLAGSAQYF. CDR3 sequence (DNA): TGTGCCAGCAGCGTAGATCTAGCCGGATCGGCGCAGTATTTT. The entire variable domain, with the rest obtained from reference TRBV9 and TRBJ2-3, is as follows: DSGVTQTPKHLITATGQRVTLRCSPRSGDLSVYWYQQSLDQGLQFLIQYYNGEERAKGNILERFSAQQFPDLHSELNLSSLELGDSALYFCASSVDLAGSAQYFGPGTRLTVL.

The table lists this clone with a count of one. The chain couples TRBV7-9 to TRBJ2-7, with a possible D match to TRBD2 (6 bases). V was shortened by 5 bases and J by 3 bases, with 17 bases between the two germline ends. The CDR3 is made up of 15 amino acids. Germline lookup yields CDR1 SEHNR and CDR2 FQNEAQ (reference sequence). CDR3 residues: CASSAGRGTDYEQYF. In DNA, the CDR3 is TGTGCCAGCAGCGCAGGGCGTGGGACTGACTACGAGCAGTACTTC.

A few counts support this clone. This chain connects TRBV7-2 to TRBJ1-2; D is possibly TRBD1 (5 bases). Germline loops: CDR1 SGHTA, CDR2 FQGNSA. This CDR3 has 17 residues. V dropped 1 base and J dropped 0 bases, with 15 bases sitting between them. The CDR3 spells CASSLGAGRGTNYGYTF. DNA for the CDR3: TGTGCCAGCAGCTTAGGGGCAGGAAGGGGTACTAACTATGGCTACACCTTC.

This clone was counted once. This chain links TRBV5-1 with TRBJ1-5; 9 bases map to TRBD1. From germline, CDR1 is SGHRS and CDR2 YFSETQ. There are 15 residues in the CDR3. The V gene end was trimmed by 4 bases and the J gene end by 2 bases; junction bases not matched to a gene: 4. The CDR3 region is CASSETGGGNQPQHF. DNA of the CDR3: TGCGCCAGCAGCGAGACAGGGGGTGGCAATCAGCCCCAGCATTTT.

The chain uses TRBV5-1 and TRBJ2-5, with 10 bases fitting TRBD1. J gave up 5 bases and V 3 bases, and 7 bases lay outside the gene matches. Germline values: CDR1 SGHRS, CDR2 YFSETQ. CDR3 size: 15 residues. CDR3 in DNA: TGCGCCAGCAGCTCCCGGGACAGGGGAAGCGAGACCCAGTACTTC. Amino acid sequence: CASSSRDRGSETQYF.

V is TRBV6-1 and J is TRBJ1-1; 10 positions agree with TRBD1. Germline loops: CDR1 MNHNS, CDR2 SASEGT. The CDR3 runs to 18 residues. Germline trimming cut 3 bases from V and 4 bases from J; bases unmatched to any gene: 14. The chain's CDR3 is CASSDPSGTGVERTEAFF. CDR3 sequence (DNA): TGTGCCAGCAGTGACCCGTCCGGGACAGGGGTTGAGCGCACTGAAGCTTTCTTT.

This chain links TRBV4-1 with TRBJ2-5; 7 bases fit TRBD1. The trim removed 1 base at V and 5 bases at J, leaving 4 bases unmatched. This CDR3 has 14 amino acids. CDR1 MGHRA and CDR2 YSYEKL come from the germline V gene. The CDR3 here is CASSQVDRVETQYF. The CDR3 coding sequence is TGCGCCAGCAGCCAAGTCGACAGGGTGGAGACCCAGTACTTC.

For the CDR3, the DNA is TGTGCCAGTCGGACAGGGGGGCGCAATCAGCCCCAGCATTTT. Residues: CASRTGGRNQPQHF. The chain combines TRBV19 with TRBJ1-5; 10 positions agree with TRBD1. This CDR3 has 14 residues. Per the germline V gene, CDR1 is LNHDA and CDR2 is SQIVND (reference sequence). V lost 8 bases and J lost 2; bases outside the gene matches: 3. Full variable domain (missing parts from reference TRBV19 and TRBJ1-5): DGGITQSPKYLFRKEGQNVTLSCEQNLNHDAMYWYRQDPGQGLRLIYYSQIVNDFQKGDIAEGYSVSREKKESFPLTVTSAQKNPTAFYLCASRTGGRNQPQHFGDGTRLSIL.

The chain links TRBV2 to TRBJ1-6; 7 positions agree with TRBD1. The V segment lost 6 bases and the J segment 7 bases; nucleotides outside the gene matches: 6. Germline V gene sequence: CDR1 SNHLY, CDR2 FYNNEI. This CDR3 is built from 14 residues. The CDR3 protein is CASSAGTENSPLHF. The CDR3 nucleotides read TGTGCCAGCAGCGCCGGGACAGAAAATTCACCCCTCCACTTT.

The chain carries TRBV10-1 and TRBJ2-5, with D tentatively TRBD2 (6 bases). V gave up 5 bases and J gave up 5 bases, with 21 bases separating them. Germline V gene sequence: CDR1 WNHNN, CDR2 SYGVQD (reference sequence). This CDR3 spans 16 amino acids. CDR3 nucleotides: TGCGCCAGCAGTCCAGGTGCGGGGTCAAGCCGGGAGACCCAGTACTTC. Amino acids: CASSPGAGSSRETQYF.

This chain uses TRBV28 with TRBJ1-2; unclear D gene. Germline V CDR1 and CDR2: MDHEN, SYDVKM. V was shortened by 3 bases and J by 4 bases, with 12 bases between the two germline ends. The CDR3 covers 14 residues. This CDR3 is CASSFHQDLYGYTF. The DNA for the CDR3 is TGTGCCAGCAGTTTTCACCAAGACCTCTATGGCTACACCTTC.

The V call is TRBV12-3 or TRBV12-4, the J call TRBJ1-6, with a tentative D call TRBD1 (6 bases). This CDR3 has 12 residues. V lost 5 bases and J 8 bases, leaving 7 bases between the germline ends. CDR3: CASSRTDSPLHF. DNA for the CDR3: TGTGCCAGCAGTAGGACAGATTCACCCCTCCACTTT.

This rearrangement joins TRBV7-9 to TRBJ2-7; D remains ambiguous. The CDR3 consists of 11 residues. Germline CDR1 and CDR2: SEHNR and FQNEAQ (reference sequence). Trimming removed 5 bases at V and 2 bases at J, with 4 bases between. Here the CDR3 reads CASSLTYEQYF. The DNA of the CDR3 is TGTGCCAGCAGCCTCACCTACGAGCAGTACTTC. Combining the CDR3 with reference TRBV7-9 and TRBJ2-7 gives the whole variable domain DTGVSQNPRHKITKRGQNVTFRCDPISEHNRLYWYRQTLGQGPEFLTYFQNEAQLEKSRLLSDRFSAERPKGSFSTLEIQRTEQGDSAMYLCASSLTYEQYFGPGTRLTVT.

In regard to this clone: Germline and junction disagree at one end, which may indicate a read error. CDR3 coding DNA: TGTGCCAGCAGAGAAGGGACTAGCGGGGGGGCAGCAGATACGCAGTATTTT. As protein: CASREGTSGGAADTQYF. V usage is TRBV2 and J usage is TRBJ2-3, with 16 nucleotides matching TRBD2. The CDR3 totals 17 residues. The germline V gene encodes CDR1 SNHLY and CDR2 FYNNEI.

The CDR3 nucleotides are TGTGCCAGCAGTCTACTCGGGGTGAGTCGCACTGAAGCTTTCTTT. The encoded protein is CASSLLGVSRTEAFF. The rearrangement joins TRBV28 to TRBJ1-1; D remains ambiguous. Germline assignment: CDR1 MDHEN and CDR2 SYDVKM. Trimming left V 5 bases short and J 4 bases short, with 17 bases between. The CDR3 has 15 residues.

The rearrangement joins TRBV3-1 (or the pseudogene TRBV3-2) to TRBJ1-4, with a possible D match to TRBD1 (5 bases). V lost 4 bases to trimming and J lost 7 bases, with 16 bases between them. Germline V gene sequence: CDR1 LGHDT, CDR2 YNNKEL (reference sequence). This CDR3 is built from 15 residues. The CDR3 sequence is CASSPPTASGEKLFF. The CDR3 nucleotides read TGTGCCAGCAGCCCTCCGACAGCTTCTGGTGAAAAACTGTTTTTT.

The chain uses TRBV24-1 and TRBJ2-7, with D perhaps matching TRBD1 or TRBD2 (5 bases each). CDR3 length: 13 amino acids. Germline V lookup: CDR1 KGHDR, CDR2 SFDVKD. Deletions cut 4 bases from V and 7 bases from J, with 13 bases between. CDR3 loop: CATSDTLGEEQYF. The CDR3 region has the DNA TGTGCCACCAGTGACACTTTGGGGGAAGAGCAGTACTTC.

In DNA form, the CDR3 reads TGTGCCAGCAGCTTAGTTGGAGGGCCTAACACCGGGGAGCTGTTTTTT. Translated: CASSLVGGPNTGELFF. J is TRBJ2-2 and V is TRBV7-2; a possible D gene is TRBD2 (6 bases). The germline V and J ends were trimmed by 1 base and 2 bases, with 11 bases remaining between them. CDR1 SGHTA and CDR2 FQGNSA come from the germline V gene. This CDR3 contains 16 residues.

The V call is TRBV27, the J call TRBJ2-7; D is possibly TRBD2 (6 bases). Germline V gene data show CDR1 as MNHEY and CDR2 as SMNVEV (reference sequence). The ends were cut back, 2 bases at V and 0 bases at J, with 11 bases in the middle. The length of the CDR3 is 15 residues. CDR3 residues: CASSLRGTSSYEQYF. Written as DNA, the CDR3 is TGTGCCAGCAGTTTACGGGGGACGAGCTCCTACGAGCAGTACTTC.

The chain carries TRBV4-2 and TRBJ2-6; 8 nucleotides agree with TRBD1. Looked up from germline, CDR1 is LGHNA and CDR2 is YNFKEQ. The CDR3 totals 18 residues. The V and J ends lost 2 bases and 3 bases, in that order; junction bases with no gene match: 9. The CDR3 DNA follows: TGTGCCAGCAGCCAATTCGACCAGGGGGCGATTGGGGCCAACGTCCTGACTTTC. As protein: CASSQFDQGAIGANVLTF.

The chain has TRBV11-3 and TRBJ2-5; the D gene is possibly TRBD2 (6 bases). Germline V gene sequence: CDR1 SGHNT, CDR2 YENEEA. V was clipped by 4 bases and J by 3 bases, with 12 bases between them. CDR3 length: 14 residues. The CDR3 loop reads CASSSRLAKETQYF. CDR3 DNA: TGTGCCAGCAGCTCGCGTCTAGCGAAAGAGACCCAGTACTTC.